This T cell receptor beta chain originates from a study of cytomegalovirus exposure and HLA in healthy donors. About the research overall: Among about 400 genotyped donors, around 82% fell in the Caucasian-associated ancestry cluster. Study outcomes and limitations: The records held CMV serostatus as the only immune exposure information. Earlier analysis yielded a pattern in which most TCR beta V segments were productive about 87% or about 30% of the time. It is likely that the observed cluster of highly shared sequence variants was a sequencing artifact.

In the case of this clone: Its antigen is as yet unknown. Other DNA sequences in the sample encode the same CDR3.

Researchers ran the PCR with 60 Vbeta and 13 Jbeta primers. Generated by immunoSEQ multiplex PCR, the TCRdb table keeps only in-frame clones and is missing some. Of around 140,000 clones in the sample, roughly 80% were seen once. Germline V gives CDR1 SGHRS, CDR2 YFSETQ. This CDR3 contains 13 residues. The source material was PBMCs. The chain recombines TRBV5-1 with TRBJ1-2, with D possibly being TRBD1 (6 bases). The receptor was isolated from a man aged 35-49 years in good health and CMV-seronegative. The CDR3: CASGTGTNYGYTF. CDR3 DNA sequence: TGCGCTAGTGGAACCGGGACAAATTATGGCTACACCTTC.